What follows is one T cell receptor (beta chain) and its context. Libraries were prepared by immunoSEQ multiplex PCR; TCRdb keeps only in-frame clonotypes and omits some of them. The data show 330,000 or so clones, 85% to 90% seen once. This specimen belongs to a study of Ad26.COV2.S vaccination and SARS-CoV-2 variants. With 4 bases clipped from V and 0 bases from J, the junction kept 4 bases outside the gene matches. There are 15 residues in the CDR3. Looked up from germline, CDR1 is MNHNY and CDR2 is SVGAGI (reference sequence). Treatment in this sample: roughly 18 received Ad26.COV2.S at low or high dose, single or two shots; 5 received placebo; per-sample allocation not given. Day 63 after the first vaccine or placebo injection was the time point for sampling.

This TCR was sampled from a person between 18 and 59 years old who received the Ad26.COV2.S COVID-19 vaccine or a placebo. The sample was peripheral blood, taken in a trial of Ad26.COV2.S vaccine versus placebo. The V and J genes are TRBV6-6 and TRBJ2-7; 9 positions match TRBD1. The CDR3 reads CASSSGQGSSYEQYF. As DNA, the CDR3 is TGTGCCAGCAGTTCGGGACAGGGAAGCTCCTACGAGCAGTACTTC.